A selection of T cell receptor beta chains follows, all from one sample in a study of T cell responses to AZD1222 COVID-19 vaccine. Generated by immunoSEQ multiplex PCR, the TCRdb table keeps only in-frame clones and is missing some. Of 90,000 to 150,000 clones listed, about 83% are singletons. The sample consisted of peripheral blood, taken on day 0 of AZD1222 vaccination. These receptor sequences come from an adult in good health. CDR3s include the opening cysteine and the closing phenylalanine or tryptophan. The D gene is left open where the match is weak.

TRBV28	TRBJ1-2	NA	CASTTWGGELDGYTF
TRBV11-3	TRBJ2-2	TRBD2	CASSPYSGKNTGELFF
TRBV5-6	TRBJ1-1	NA	CASSLLDVRMIYTEAFF
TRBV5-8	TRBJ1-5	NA	CASSLQEDQPQHF
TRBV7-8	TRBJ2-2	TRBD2	CASSFGTSGRGGELFF
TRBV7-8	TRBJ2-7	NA	CASSIVPKTYEQYF
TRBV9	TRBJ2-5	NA	CASSVRDGTQYF
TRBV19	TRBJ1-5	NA	CASSIQERGNQPQHF
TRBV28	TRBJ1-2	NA	CASSLSGSGGYTF
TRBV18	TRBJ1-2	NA	CASSPQTTGGGYTF
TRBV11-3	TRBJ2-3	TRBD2	CASSSVLLAGTSTDTQYF
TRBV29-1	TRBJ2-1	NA	CSGGSRLNEQFF
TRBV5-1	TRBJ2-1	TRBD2	CASSSGLESSYNEQFF
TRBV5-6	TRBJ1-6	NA	CASSRRGAARYSPLHF
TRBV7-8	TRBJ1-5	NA	CASSSKRNQPQHF
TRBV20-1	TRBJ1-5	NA	CSASKGTGTNQPQHF
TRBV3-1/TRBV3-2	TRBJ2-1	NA	CASSFAGRRALDEQFF
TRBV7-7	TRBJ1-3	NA	CASSLEQGSTIYF
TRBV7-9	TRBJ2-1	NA	CASSPRTVSYNEQFF
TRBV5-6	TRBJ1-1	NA	CASSPRAGRNTEAFF
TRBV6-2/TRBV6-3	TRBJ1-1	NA	CASSYSGFNTEAFF
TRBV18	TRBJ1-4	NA	CASSSGDLGEKLFF
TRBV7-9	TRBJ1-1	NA	CASSPQLRGVTEAFF
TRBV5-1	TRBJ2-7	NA	CASSQDAYEQYF
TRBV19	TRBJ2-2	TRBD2	CASSGLAVNTGELFF
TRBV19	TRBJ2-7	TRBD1	CASRTAGTGLYEQYF
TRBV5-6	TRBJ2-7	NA	CASSYDGSYEQYF
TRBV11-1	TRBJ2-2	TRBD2	CASSLRTSENTGELFF
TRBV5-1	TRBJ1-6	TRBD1	CASSIQGVNSPLHF
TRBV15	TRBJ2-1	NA	CATSRVASSYNEQFF
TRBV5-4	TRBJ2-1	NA	CASSLVGANEQFF
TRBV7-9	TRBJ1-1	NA	CASSEFTEAFF
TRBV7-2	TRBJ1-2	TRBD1	CASSLYRGEGYTF
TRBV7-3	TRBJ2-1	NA	CASARGGSNEQFF